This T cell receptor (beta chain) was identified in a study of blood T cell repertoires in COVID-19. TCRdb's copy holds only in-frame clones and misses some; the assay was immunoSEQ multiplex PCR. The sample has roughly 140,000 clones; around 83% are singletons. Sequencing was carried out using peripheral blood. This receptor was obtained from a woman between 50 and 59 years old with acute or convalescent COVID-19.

In nucleotides, the CDR3 is TGTGCCAGCAGCCTCCGGGGAGCGGGAGGTGTTTACGAGCAGTACTTC. It is translated as CASSLRGAGGVYEQYF. The V call is TRBV6-2 or TRBV6-3, the J call TRBJ2-7, with 9 bases fitting TRBD2. From germline, CDR1 is MNHEY and CDR2 SVGEGT. The CDR3 runs 16 residues. V dropped 6 bases and J dropped 4; count of bases not matched to a gene: 13.